The 28 T cell receptor beta chains listed next were all sequenced from one sample in a study of blood T cell repertoires in COVID-19. The method was immunoSEQ multiplex PCR; TCRdb's version includes in-frame clones alone and lacks a portion of them. The table shows 300,000 to 400,000 clones, with about 89% occurring only once. The sample consisted of peripheral blood. The receptors derive from a woman in her forties or fifties with COVID-19, enrolled during active disease.

The chain links TRBV29-1 to TRBJ2-1, with 8 bases matching TRBD2. The CDR3 spans 13 residues. The V gene's germline CDR1 is SQVTM and CDR2 ANQGSEA. V shed 6 bases and J 6 bases; nucleotides not matched to a gene: 7. The CDR3 sequence: CSVGGLAGNEQFF. Here the CDR3 DNA reads TGCAGCGTGGGGGGGCTAGCGGGCAATGAGCAGTTCTTC.

The rearrangement links TRBV18 to TRBJ1-3; TRBD1 matches 7 bases. Germline CDR1 reads KGHSH; CDR2 reads LQKENI. V lost 2 bases to trimming and J lost 0 bases; unmatched junction nucleotides: 1. This CDR3 has 15 amino acids. The DNA of the CDR3 is TGTGCCAGCTCACCAGGACAGGTCTCTGGAAACACCATATATTTT. This translates into CASSPGQVSGNTIYF.

The rearrangement joins TRBV15 to TRBJ1-1, with 9 bases that match TRBD1. The J segment lost 9 bases and the V segment lost 3 bases, leaving 2 bases of the junction unmatched. The length of the CDR3 is 12 residues. CDR1 and CDR2 (germline): LNHNV, YYDKDF (reference sequence). The CDR3, as DNA: TGTGCCACCAGCAGTGACAGGGGGAAAGCTTTCTTT. Protein: CATSSDRGKAFF.

V is TRBV7-2 and J is TRBJ1-5, with TRBD1 identical over 7 bases. CDR1 and CDR2 (germline): SGHTA, FQGNSA. The V gene end was trimmed by 5 bases and the J gene end by 1 base; junction bases not matched to a gene: 8. The CDR3 extends over 16 amino acids. In DNA, the CDR3 is TGTGCCAGCAGCCCGGGACAGACCGGGAGCAATCAGCCCCAGCATTTT. Amino acid sequence: CASSPGQTGSNQPQHF.

This chain uses TRBV5-1 with TRBJ2-5; 8 bases are shared with TRBD2. The length of the CDR3 is 16 residues. CDR1 and CDR2 (germline): SGHRS, YFSETQ. J lost 0 bases, V lost 4 bases, and 8 bases had no gene match. The CDR3 loop reads CASSDSSSGYQETQYF. CDR3 coding DNA: TGCGCCAGCAGCGATTCTTCTAGCGGGTACCAAGAGACCCAGTACTTC.

The V gene is TRBV15, the J gene TRBJ1-3; the D is unclear. In germline, CDR1 is LNHNV, CDR2 YYDKDF (reference sequence). The V end was cut by 1 base, the J end by 1 base, with 5 bases between. The CDR3 spans 14 residues. The DNA of the CDR3 is TGTGCCACCAGCAGAGGAGGATCTGGAAACACCATATATTTT. Amino acids: CATSRGGSGNTIYF.

V gene TRBV30 combines with J gene TRBJ2-2; D uncertain. This CDR3 region has 12 residues. Germline V lookup: CDR1 GTSNPN, CDR2 SVGIG (reference sequence). Trimming pared 3 bases from V and 8 bases from J, leaving 10 bases between. The DNA for the CDR3 is TGTGCCTGGAGGGCCTTCGGGGGGGAGCTGTTTTTT. Encoded protein: CAWRAFGGELFF.

The rearrangement uses TRBV30 and TRBJ2-5; D gene ambiguous. This CDR3 spans 11 amino acids. Per germline, CDR1 GTSNPN and CDR2 SVGIG (reference sequence). V was trimmed by 4 bases and J by 5 bases, leaving 8 bases between them. CDR3 region: CAWKFRETQYF. The CDR3 DNA reads as TGTGCCTGGAAGTTCCGGGAGACCCAGTACTTC.

The chain employs TRBV10-3 and TRBJ2-7; D is unclear. The V gene's germline CDR1 is ENHRY and CDR2 SYGVKD. CDR3 length equals 14 residues. V dropped 3 bases and J dropped 0 bases, with 9 bases sitting between them. CDR3 nucleotides: TGTGCCATCAGTGATCGAGCGTACTCCTACGAGCAGTACTTC. It encodes CAISDRAYSYEQYF.

The chain combines TRBV6-1 with TRBJ2-7, with TRBD2 matching 9 bases. Looked up from germline, CDR1 is MNHNS and CDR2 is SASEGT. With V trimmed by 2 bases and J by 5 bases, 13 bases remained unmatched. This CDR3 has 17 amino acids. The CDR3 is CASSELEVYSGSHEQYF. In nucleotides, the CDR3 is TGTGCCAGCAGTGAACTTGAGGTGTATAGCGGGAGCCACGAGCAGTACTTC.

This rearrangement joins TRBV3-1 (or the pseudogene TRBV3-2) to TRBJ1-6, with 8 bases that match TRBD1. Trimming at V came to 3 bases and at J to 5 bases, leaving 6 bases not matched to a gene. The CDR3 length is 16 residues. Germline V CDR1 and CDR2: LGHDT, YNNKEL (reference sequence). The CDR3 here is CASSHQGQVNNSPLHF. CDR3 DNA sequence: TGTGCCAGCAGCCACCAGGGACAGGTTAATAATTCACCCCTCCACTTT.

The chain uses TRBV7-6 and TRBJ2-2, with 8 bases lining up with TRBD1. The germline gives CDR1 SGHVS, CDR2 FNYEAQ. The CDR3 contains 18 residues. Trimming removed 8 bases from V and 2 bases from J; junction bases left unmatched: 16. CDR3 sequence reads: CASRAPWGGTGNTGELFF. CDR3 bases: TGTGCCAGCCGGGCCCCATGGGGCGGGACAGGCAACACCGGGGAGCTGTTTTTT.

The CDR3 reads CASSPNRGGDIQYF. DNA of the CDR3: TGTGCCAGCAGCCCCAATCGCGGGGGTGACATTCAGTACTTC. The rearrangement joins TRBV11-3 to TRBJ2-4; 7 bases fit TRBD2. Looked up from germline, CDR1 is SGHNT and CDR2 is YENEEA. J lost 8 bases, V lost 5 bases, and 9 bases had no gene match. The CDR3 is 14 amino acids.

The genes are TRBV7-6 and TRBJ1-4; D is unresolved. The V end lost 7 bases, the J end lost 0 bases, and 12 bases lay between the germline ends. CDR1 and CDR2 (germline): SGHVS, FNYEAQ. The CDR3 runs to 15 residues. CDR3 region: CASTLTTATNEKLFF. CDR3 DNA: TGTGCCAGCACCCTAACCACTGCAACTAATGAAAAACTGTTTTTT.

The chain recombines TRBV6-5 with TRBJ1-5; weak D call: TRBD1 (5 bases). The germline V gene encodes CDR1 MNHEY and CDR2 SVGAGI. V lost 7 bases and J 6 bases, leaving 19 bases between the germline ends. The CDR3 contains 15 residues. The CDR3 is CASIYTGLSGQPQHF. For the CDR3, the DNA is TGTGCCAGCATCTACACGGGGCTTAGCGGTCAGCCCCAGCATTTT.

J is TRBJ2-1 and V is TRBV19, with TRBD1 identical over 7 bases. The CDR3 runs to 13 residues. Looked up from germline, CDR1 is LNHDA and CDR2 is SQIVND (reference sequence). V lost 1 base and J lost 10; bases outside the gene matches: 4. CDR3 bases: TGTGCCAGTAGTATAGTCTTGGGACAGGAGCAGTTCTTC. The encoded protein is CASSIVLGQEQFF.

V is TRBV7-8 and J is TRBJ2-6, with TRBD1 identical over 9 bases. V was pared by 3 bases and J by 1 base, with 4 bases of the junction left unmatched. The CDR3 contains 17 residues. The germline CDR1 and CDR2 sequences are SGHVS and FQNEAQ. This chain's CDR3 is CASSLLTGGSGANVLTF. In DNA, the CDR3 is TGTGCCAGCAGCTTGCTGACAGGGGGATCTGGGGCCAACGTCCTGACTTTC.

V is TRBV14 and J is TRBJ2-1, with D unclear. The CDR3 totals 15 residues. The ends were cut back, 2 bases at V and 3 bases at J, with 11 bases in the middle. The germline V gene encodes CDR1 SGHDN and CDR2 FVKESK. CDR3 nucleotide sequence: TGTGCCAGCAGCCAAAAACATTTTTTCTACAATGAGCAGTTCTTC. Translation gives CASSQKHFFYNEQFF.

DNA of the CDR3: TGTGCCAGTAGTATCGGACGGGGGACAGGCGAAGAGACCCAGTACTTC. The encoded protein is CASSIGRGTGEETQYF. The V call is TRBV19, the J call TRBJ2-5, with 8 positions matching TRBD1. Per germline, CDR1 LNHDA and CDR2 SQIVND (reference sequence). V lost 3 bases, J lost 3 bases, and 9 bases stayed unmatched. The CDR3 totals 16 residues.

V usage is TRBV6-2 or TRBV6-3 and J usage is TRBJ1-4; TRBD1 aligns across 7 bases. The CDR3 loop spans 15 amino acids. J was trimmed by 7 bases and V by 5 bases; bases with no gene match: 10. Germline lookup yields CDR1 MNHEY and CDR2 SVGEGT. CDR3 residues: CASSGGQHVSEKLFF. The CDR3 region has the DNA TGTGCCAGCAGTGGGGGACAGCACGTTTCTGAAAAACTGTTTTTT.

The V call is TRBV11-3, the J call TRBJ2-7; 10 bases line up with TRBD1. With 1 base clipped from V and 3 bases from J, the junction kept 9 bases outside the gene matches. This CDR3 spans 17 amino acids. Germline V lookup: CDR1 SGHNT, CDR2 YENEEA. CDR3 amino acids: CASSLGDRGRLGYEQYF. CDR3 nucleotide sequence: TGTGCCAGCAGCTTAGGAGACAGGGGGCGCTTGGGCTACGAGCAGTACTTC.

This clone has ten or more counts. The same CDR3 can be traced to other DNA sequences in this sample. The chain has TRBV19 and TRBJ1-2; unclear D gene. V was trimmed by 3 bases and J by 2 bases, leaving 7 bases between them. The length of the CDR3 is 13 residues. CDR1 is LNHDA and CDR2 is SQIVND in the germline V gene (reference sequence). Here the CDR3 DNA reads TGTGCCAGTAGTATCACAGAGAACTATGGCTACACCTTC. The encoded protein is CASSITENYGYTF.

The chain is built from TRBV9 and TRBJ2-2, with D maybe TRBD2 (6 bases). Germline values: CDR1 SGDLS, CDR2 YYNGEE. The CDR3 consists of 14 residues. Deletions cut 6 bases from V and 3 bases from J, with 12 bases between. The CDR3 region is CASKGGTHTGELFF. DNA of the CDR3: TGTGCCAGCAAAGGCGGGACCCACACCGGGGAGCTGTTTTTT. The variable domain in full, with the rest retrieved from reference TRBV9 and TRBJ2-2, is DSGVTQTPKHLITATGQRVTLRCSPRSGDLSVYWYQQSLDQGLQFLIQYYNGEERAKGNILERFSAQQFPDLHSELNLSSLELGDSALYFCASKGGTHTGELFFGEGSRLTVL.

The chain combines TRBV11-3 with TRBJ1-3, with D unresolved. V lost 5 bases and J lost 1, with 12 bases in between. There are 15 residues in the CDR3. The germline gives CDR1 SGHNT, CDR2 YENEEA. The CDR3 coding sequence is TGTGCCAGCAGCCCTGGCGGATATTCTGGAAACACCATATATTTT. As protein: CASSPGGYSGNTIYF.

This sequence joins TRBV6-1 and TRBJ1-2; D is perhaps TRBD1 (6 bases). Trimming cost V 0 bases and J 4 bases, with 12 bases left between them. Germline V gene sequence: CDR1 MNHNS, CDR2 SASEGT. This CDR3 comprises 15 residues. The CDR3 sequence is CASSEARGQSYGYTF. The CDR3 region has the DNA TGTGCCAGCAGTGAAGCGCGCGGACAGAGCTATGGCTACACCTTC.

This clone has a single count. The chain joins TRBV11-2 to TRBJ1-1, with TRBD1 matching over 12 bases. The CDR3 consists of 14 residues. The germline V gene encodes CDR1 SGHAT and CDR2 FQNNGV. V dropped 7 bases and J dropped 5; count of bases not matched to a gene: 5. The CDR3 region has the DNA TGTGCCAGCATTAGGGACAGGGGGCTTACTGAAGCTTTCTTT. The encoded protein is CASIRDRGLTEAFF.

V gene TRBV24-1 combines with J gene TRBJ2-3, with D perhaps TRBD2 (6 bases). Germline V gene lookup returns CDR1 KGHDR and CDR2 SFDVKD. The V gene lost 7 bases and the J gene lost 4 bases, with 20 bases spanning the gap. The CDR3 spans 16 residues. The CDR3 coding sequence is TGTGCCACCAGAGGTTCGAGAACGGGAGATCCAGATACGCAGTATTTT. Translated: CATRGSRTGDPDTQYF.

The gene calls are TRBV7-9 and TRBJ2-3, with D unresolved. Trimming took 5 bases from V and 1 from J, leaving 10 bases between them. The CDR3 sequence is 14 residues long. CDR1 and CDR2 from the germline V gene are SEHNR and FQNEAQ (reference sequence). The CDR3 sequence is CASSQTTGTDTQYF. The CDR3 coding sequence is TGTGCCAGCAGCCAAACTACCGGCACAGATACGCAGTATTTT.